This is a list of T cell receptor beta chains from one sample in a study of cytomegalovirus exposure and HLA in healthy donors. Assay used: immunoSEQ multiplex PCR; TCRdb lists only in-frame clones, some missing. The sample has some 130,000 clones; approximately 80% are singletons. The sample was PBMCs. The receptors come from a man younger than 45 in good health and CMV-seronegative. Both conserved end residues are part of each CDR3. D genes are given only for firm matches. Clone size is stated in some rows and not others, as once, few, many or a class when expanded.

clone_size: NA
d_call: TRBD1
j_call: TRBJ2-6
v_call: TRBV4-2
cdr3_aa: CASSQERTGSGANVLTF
cdr3_nt: TGTGCCAGCAGCCAAGAGCGGACAGGTTCCGGGGCCAACGTCCTGACTTTC

clone_size: few
d_call: TRBD1
j_call: TRBJ1-1
v_call: TRBV30
cdr3_aa: CAWSTQGAYTEAFF
cdr3_nt: TGTGCCTGGAGTACCCAGGGGGCTTACACTGAAGCTTTCTTT

clone_size: NA
d_call: NA
j_call: TRBJ1-5
v_call: TRBV18
cdr3_aa: CASSRRRAPQPQHF
cdr3_nt: TGTGCCAGCTCTCGGCGCAGGGCCCCTCAGCCCCAGCATTTT

clone_size: NA
d_call: TRBD1
j_call: TRBJ1-4
v_call: TRBV14
cdr3_aa: CASSLGQGRREKLFF
cdr3_nt: TGTGCCAGCAGCCTGGGACAGGGACGCCGAGAAAAACTGTTTTTT

clone_size: NA
d_call: NA
j_call: TRBJ1-3
v_call: TRBV4-3
cdr3_aa: CASSPREAGNTIYF
cdr3_nt: TGCGCCAGCAGCCCCCGAGAGGCTGGAAACACCATATATTTT

clone_size: NA
d_call: NA
j_call: TRBJ2-5
v_call: TRBV15
cdr3_aa: CATSRVQGQEQYF
cdr3_nt: TGTGCCACCAGCAGAGTGCAGGGTCAGGAGCAGTACTTC

clone_size: NA
d_call: NA
j_call: TRBJ2-3
v_call: TRBV5-6
cdr3_aa: CASSFGDTQYF
cdr3_nt: TGTGCCAGCAGCTTCGGAGATACGCAGTATTTT

clone_size: NA
d_call: TRBD1
j_call: TRBJ2-1
v_call: TRBV18
cdr3_aa: CASSPKGQGSRGYNEQFF
cdr3_nt: TGTGCCAGCTCACCAAAGGGACAGGGGTCGAGGGGCTACAATGAGCAGTTCTTC

clone_size: NA
d_call: NA
j_call: TRBJ1-2
v_call: TRBV4-1
cdr3_aa: CASSQVGGLVYGYTF
cdr3_nt: TGCGCCAGCAGCCAAGTGGGGGGGCTGGTCTATGGCTACACCTTC

clone_size: NA
d_call: NA
j_call: TRBJ1-1
v_call: TRBV19
cdr3_aa: CASSIWGVTANTEAFF
cdr3_nt: TGTGCCAGTAGTATATGGGGGGTCACCGCGAACACTGAAGCTTTCTTT

clone_size: NA
d_call: TRBD2
j_call: TRBJ2-1
v_call: TRBV6-6
cdr3_aa: CASRAGASNEQFF
cdr3_nt: TGTGCCAGCAGGGCGGGAGCTTCCAATGAGCAGTTCTTC